The 31 T cell receptor beta chains given below trace back to one sample, sequenced in a study of cytomegalovirus exposure and HLA in healthy donors. The PCR employed 60 Vbeta primers together with 13 Jbeta primers. Sequencing used immunoSEQ multiplex PCR; TCRdb keeps in-frame clones, though not all of them. This sample's table reports more than 95,000 clones. The sample taken for sequencing was PBMCs. The source of these receptors is a man aged 25-45 years in good health and CMV-seronegative.

The V and J genes are TRBV19 and TRBJ1-2; the D is unclear. CDR3 size: 11 residues. Germline CDR1 LNHDA, CDR2 SQIVND (reference sequence). CDR3 sequence: CRSDTNYGYTF. CDR3 nucleotide sequence: TGTCGCAGCGATACTAACTATGGCTACACCTTC.

The chain couples TRBV5-5 to TRBJ2-7; 11 bases match TRBD1. The ends lost 4 bases at V and 3 bases at J; junction bases unmatched: 3. CDR1 and CDR2 (germline): SGHKS, YYEKEE (reference sequence). The CDR3 loop spans 14 amino acids. CDR3 residues: CASSGGTGGYEQYF. The CDR3 DNA sequence: TGTGCCAGCAGCGGTGGGACAGGGGGCTACGAGCAGTACTTC.

V and J are TRBV2 and TRBJ1-5; TRBD1 aligns across 7 bases. Per the germline V gene, CDR1 is SNHLY and CDR2 is FYNNEI. This CDR3 has 16 amino acids. V shed 5 bases and J 7 bases; nucleotides not matched to a gene: 14. CDR3 DNA: TGTGCCAGCAGTTCCCCTGCCGGGACAGTCGGACAGCCCCAGCATTTT. It translates to CASSSPAGTVGQPQHF.

The chain recombines TRBV7-3 with TRBJ2-2, with a tentative D call TRBD2 (6 bases). V lost 5 bases and J lost 4, with 14 bases in between. Germline loops: CDR1 SGHTA, CDR2 FQGTGA. The CDR3 is 15 residues long. The CDR3 DNA reads TGTGCCAGCAGCCCGGGGGTTACAGGCACCGGGGAGCTGTTTTTT. As protein: CASSPGVTGTGELFF.

V is TRBV2 and J is TRBJ1-2; maybe TRBD1 (5 bases). V lost 7 bases and J 4 bases, leaving 16 bases between the germline ends. This CDR3 region has 14 residues. The germline V gene encodes CDR1 SNHLY and CDR2 FYNNEI. CDR3: CASNRAGLTYGYTF. In DNA form, the CDR3 reads TGTGCCAGCAACCGGGCAGGGCTTACCTATGGCTACACCTTC. Variable domain in full (rest from reference TRBV2 and TRBJ1-2): EPEVTQTPSHQVTQMGQEVILRCVPISNHLYFYWYRQILGQKVEFLVSFYNNEISEKSEIFDDQFSVERPDGSNFTLKIRSTKLEDSAMYFCASNRAGLTYGYTFGSGTRLTVV.

The V gene is TRBV11-2, the J gene TRBJ2-7, with D possibly TRBD2 on 5 matching bases. The CDR3 extends over 15 amino acids. CDR1 and CDR2 (germline): SGHAT, FQNNGV. The V end was cut by 6 bases, the J end by 2 bases, with 17 bases between. Here the CDR3 DNA reads TGTGCCAGCAGGCAAATCCAAGGACTGGCCTACGAGCAGTACTTC. This translates into CASRQIQGLAYEQYF.

V usage is TRBV6-4 and J usage is TRBJ1-1; D remains unclear. Germline V lookup: CDR1 MRHNA, CDR2 SNTAGT. Trimming pared 7 bases from V and 5 bases from J, leaving 20 bases between. The CDR3 spans 15 residues. For the CDR3, the DNA is TGTGCCAGCAAAGTAGGGAAGGGAGTCTGGACTGAAGCTTTCTTT. Amino acid sequence: CASKVGKGVWTEAFF.

CDR3 residues: CASRDRREDNEQYF. The CDR3 DNA follows: TGCGCCAGCAGGGACAGGCGGGAGGACAACGAGCAGTACTTC. The chain uses TRBV5-1 and TRBJ2-7; D possibly corresponds to TRBD2 (8 bases). The V gene lost 5 bases and the J gene lost 5 bases, with 17 bases spanning the gap. The CDR3 contains 14 residues. The germline V gene has CDR1 SGHRS and CDR2 YFSETQ. Full variable domain (remainder filled in from reference TRBV5-1 and TRBJ2-7): KAGVTQTPRYLIKTRGQQVTLSCSPISGHRSVSWYQQTPGQGLQFLFEYFSETQRNKGNFPGRFSGRQFSNSRSEMNVSTLELGDSALYLCASRDRREDNEQYFGPGTRLTVT.

This chain joins TRBV5-8 and TRBJ2-3, with 9 bases aligning to TRBD2. Per the germline V gene, CDR1 is SGHTS and CDR2 is YDEGEE. This CDR3 is 15 amino acids long. J was trimmed by 2 bases and V by 4 bases; bases with no gene match: 5. The CDR3 region has the DNA TGTGCCAGCAGCCCCGGACTAGCGTCCACAGATACGCAGTATTTT. Protein: CASSPGLASTDTQYF.

The rearrangement uses TRBV11-2 and TRBJ2-1; tentatively, D is TRBD1 (5 bases). V was pared by 1 base and J by 2 bases, with 12 bases between. The length of the CDR3 is 16 residues. Germline V gives CDR1 SGHAT, CDR2 FQNNGV. The CDR3: CASSLGSQGTYNEQFF. The CDR3 nucleotides are TGTGCCAGCAGCTTAGGGTCGCAGGGAACCTACAATGAGCAGTTCTTC.

The chain recombines TRBV2 with TRBJ2-3; possible D gene TRBD1, 6 bases. Germline V gene lookup returns CDR1 SNHLY and CDR2 FYNNEI. CDR3 length: 14 residues. Trimming took 7 bases from V and 8 from J, leaving 19 bases between them. In nucleotides, the CDR3 is TGTGCCAGCACACTGGAGGACAGTTGGGGTACGCAGTATTTT. Translating it yields CASTLEDSWGTQYF.

The rearrangement joins TRBV10-3 to TRBJ2-1; tentative D call: TRBD1 (6 bases). Trimming stripped 7 bases from V and 6 bases from J, with 16 bases between. CDR1 is ENHRY and CDR2 is SYGVKD in the germline V gene. The CDR3 is 14 amino acids. In DNA form, the CDR3 reads TGTGCCATCACCAGACAGGAAGGGGGCAATGAGCAGTTCTTC. As protein: CAITRQEGGNEQFF.

V and J are TRBV11-1 and TRBJ1-1; 7 bases are shared with TRBD1. The germline gives CDR1 SGHAT, CDR2 FQDESV (reference sequence). V lost 5 bases and J lost 6; bases outside the gene matches: 6. The CDR3 loop spans 13 amino acids. The CDR3: CASSRYDRAEAFF. CDR3 bases: TGTGCCAGCAGCCGCTACGACAGGGCTGAAGCTTTCTTT.

The rearrangement joins TRBV28 to TRBJ1-2, with 7 bases that match TRBD1. Germline trimming cut 3 bases from V and 5 bases from J; bases unmatched to any gene: 18. Germline V gene lookup returns CDR1 MDHEN and CDR2 SYDVKM. The CDR3 is made up of 18 amino acids. The CDR3 spells CASSLYLRKRGPRYGYTF. The CDR3 nucleotides read TGTGCCAGCAGTTTGTACCTCCGTAAGAGGGGGCCGAGGTATGGCTACACCTTC.

The chain has TRBV30 and TRBJ1-2, with 7 bases aligning to TRBD1. V was pared by 4 bases and J by 6 bases, with 11 bases of the junction left unmatched. The CDR3 has 14 amino acids. CDR1 and CDR2 from the germline V gene are GTSNPN and SVGIG (reference sequence). CDR3 nucleotide sequence: TGTGCCTGGACCCTTACGGAAGGACAGGATGGCTACACCTTC. This encodes CAWTLTEGQDGYTF.

The chain joins TRBV6-5 to TRBJ2-1; 11 bases align to TRBD2. The V segment lost 5 bases and the J segment 6 bases; nucleotides outside the gene matches: 6. The CDR3 runs to 15 residues. Germline V gives CDR1 MNHEY, CDR2 SVGAGI. The CDR3 protein is CASSPTSGSANEQFF. The CDR3 nucleotides are TGTGCCAGCAGTCCCACTAGCGGGAGTGCCAATGAGCAGTTCTTC.

The chain couples TRBV7-2 to TRBJ2-3, with unresolved D. V lost 2 bases, J lost 6 bases, and 9 bases lay in between. The CDR3 extends over 13 amino acids. CDR1 is SGHTA and CDR2 is FQGNSA in the germline V gene. The CDR3 here is CASSLNPLDTQYF. Written as DNA, the CDR3 is TGTGCCAGCAGCTTAAATCCCCTGGATACGCAGTATTTT.

This chain joins TRBV19 and TRBJ1-5; a weak D match, TRBD1 (6 bases). Germline V CDR1 and CDR2: LNHDA, SQIVND (reference sequence). With 2 bases removed from V and 6 bases from J, the gap between germline ends came to 14 bases. There are 15 residues in the CDR3. The CDR3: CASSIKGTGIQPQHF. In DNA, the CDR3 is TGTGCCAGTAGTATAAAAGGAACAGGGATTCAGCCCCAGCATTTT.

The rearrangement joins TRBV6-1 to TRBJ2-1, with TRBD2 identical over 7 bases. V was pared by 7 bases and J by 7 bases, with 10 bases of the junction left unmatched. This CDR3 is 14 amino acids long. The germline V gene has CDR1 MNHNS and CDR2 SASEGT. CDR3 amino acids: CASTLTSAGNEQFF. The CDR3 DNA follows: TGTGCCAGCACCTTAACTAGCGCTGGGAATGAGCAGTTCTTC.

The DNA of the CDR3 is TGCGCCAGCAGCGTTGCCTCCGGGGCAGGGAGGTACACCTTC. Translating it yields CASSVASGAGRYTF. The rearrangement joins TRBV5-1 to TRBJ1-2, with D possibly TRBD1 on 5 matching bases. The V gene's germline CDR1 is SGHRS and CDR2 YFSETQ. This CDR3 has 14 residues. V was shortened by 4 bases and J by 11 bases, with 21 bases between the two germline ends.

The rearrangement uses TRBV6-5 and TRBJ2-1; TRBD2 agrees at 9 bases. V lost 10 bases and J lost 2; bases outside the gene matches: 9. The length of the CDR3 is 15 residues. Germline V gives CDR1 MNHEY, CDR2 SVGAGI. This CDR3 is CATRRLAGPYNEQFF. For the CDR3, the DNA is TGTGCCACCAGAAGGCTAGCGGGACCCTACAATGAGCAGTTCTTC.

CDR3: CASSEQGAGANVLTF. In DNA form, the CDR3 reads TGTGCCAGCAGCGAACAGGGGGCTGGGGCCAACGTCCTGACTTTC. The chain employs TRBV5-4 and TRBJ2-6, with 8 bases matching TRBD1. Trimming removed 4 bases from V and 2 bases from J; junction bases left unmatched: 2. Germline V gene data show CDR1 as SGHNT and CDR2 as YYREEE (reference sequence). The CDR3 spans 15 residues.

The chain recombines TRBV5-6 with TRBJ2-2; no reliable D call. From germline, CDR1 is SGHDT and CDR2 YYEEEE. Trimming took 3 bases from V and 7 from J, leaving 10 bases between them. This CDR3 comprises 13 residues. Here the CDR3 DNA reads TGTGCCAGCAGCTCCATTAGAAGCGGGGAGCTGTTTTTT. Translated, it gives CASSSIRSGELFF.

V usage is TRBV28 and J usage is TRBJ2-6; D is undetermined. This CDR3 comprises 13 residues. Deletions cut 3 bases from V and 2 bases from J, with 2 bases between. The germline gives CDR1 MDHEN, CDR2 SYDVKM. CDR3 nucleotides: TGTGCCAGCAGTTTCACTGGGGCCAACGTCCTGACTTTC. The encoded protein is CASSFTGANVLTF.

The V gene is TRBV5-6, the J gene TRBJ2-5; 7 bases align to TRBD1. V lost 5 bases, J lost 7 bases, and 5 bases stayed unmatched. CDR3 length equals 12 residues. Germline assignment: CDR1 SGHDT and CDR2 YYEEEE. The CDR3, as DNA: TGTGCCAGCAGAGAGGGGGCGGGGACCCAGTACTTC. Translation gives CASREGAGTQYF.

The chain links TRBV7-8 to TRBJ2-7, with TRBD1 matching over 9 bases. The germline CDR1 and CDR2 sequences are SGHVS and FQNEAQ. CDR3 length: 15 amino acids. After removal of 6 bases from V and 2 bases from J, the junction contained 8 bases not matched to a gene. CDR3 loop: CASRLEGQGAYEQYF. The CDR3 DNA reads TGTGCCAGCAGACTCGAGGGACAGGGCGCCTACGAGCAGTACTTC.

V and J are TRBV18 and TRBJ1-4; no definite D call. The CDR3 contains 15 residues. The germline gives CDR1 KGHSH, CDR2 LQKENI. V was clipped by 3 bases and J by 8 bases, with 16 bases between them. CDR3 coding DNA: TGTGCCAGCTCACCTAGGCCGCCGACGGGGGAAAAACTGTTTTTT. It specifies CASSPRPPTGEKLFF.

The chain recombines TRBV5-1 with TRBJ2-2, with a possible D match to TRBD2 (7 bases). V shed 1 base and J shed 4 bases, with 14 bases lying between them. There are 16 residues in the CDR3. Germline V gives CDR1 SGHRS, CDR2 YFSETQ. Here the CDR3 DNA reads TGCGCCAGCAGCTTGTTTGGGGGGGCCGGCACCGGGGAGCTGTTTTTT. Amino acids: CASSLFGGAGTGELFF.

The V call is TRBV5-1, the J call TRBJ2-5; perhaps TRBD2 as D (6 bases). CDR1 SGHRS and CDR2 YFSETQ come from the germline V gene. CDR3 length: 13 amino acids. Trimming shortened V by 4 bases and J by 3 bases, and 10 bases separated the two germline ends. The chain's CDR3 is CASSPRLEETQYF. The CDR3 DNA reads TGCGCCAGCAGCCCCAGACTAGAAGAGACCCAGTACTTC.

This chain links TRBV13 with TRBJ2-7; 10 bases are shared with TRBD2. Germline V gene data show CDR1 as PRHDT and CDR2 as FYEKMQ (reference sequence). V shed 6 bases and J 6 bases; nucleotides not matched to a gene: 11. CDR3 length equals 15 residues. As DNA, the CDR3 is TGTGCCAGCAGACAACCCCTAGCGGGAGACCCCGAGCAGTACTTC. Translation gives CASRQPLAGDPEQYF.

This sequence joins TRBV29-1 and TRBJ2-7; 7 bases agree with TRBD1. Germline values: CDR1 SQVTM, CDR2 ANQGSEA. V was clipped by 4 bases and J by 6 bases; unmatched bases: 9. The CDR3 covers 13 residues. The CDR3 reads CSVARDRVGEQYF. CDR3 DNA: TGCAGCGTTGCCAGAGACAGGGTTGGCGAGCAGTACTTC.